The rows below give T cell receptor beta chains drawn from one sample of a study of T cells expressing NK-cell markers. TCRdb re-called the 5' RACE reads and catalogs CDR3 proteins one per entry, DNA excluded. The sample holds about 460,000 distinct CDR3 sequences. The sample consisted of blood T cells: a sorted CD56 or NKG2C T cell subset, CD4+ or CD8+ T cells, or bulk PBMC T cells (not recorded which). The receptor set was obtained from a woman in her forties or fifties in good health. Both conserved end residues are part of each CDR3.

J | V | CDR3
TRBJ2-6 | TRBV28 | CASSDQGTGANVLTF
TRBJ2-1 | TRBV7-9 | CASSLDGSGNEQFF
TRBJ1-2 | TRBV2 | CASSRGYNYGYTF
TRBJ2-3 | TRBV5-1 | CASSSALGQDTQYF
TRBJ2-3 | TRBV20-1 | CSARVRSIGDTQYF
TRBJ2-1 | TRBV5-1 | CASSIGPTGGFRDNEQFF
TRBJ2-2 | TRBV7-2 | CASSLPIPPVSGELFF
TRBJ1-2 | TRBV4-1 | CASSQGGVGTRYGYTF
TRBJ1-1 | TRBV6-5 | CASRETVINTEAFF
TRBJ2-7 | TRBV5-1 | CASSSPAGASYEQYF
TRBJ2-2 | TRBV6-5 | CASSYAGRGITGELFF
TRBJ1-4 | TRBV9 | CASSRDSEKLFF